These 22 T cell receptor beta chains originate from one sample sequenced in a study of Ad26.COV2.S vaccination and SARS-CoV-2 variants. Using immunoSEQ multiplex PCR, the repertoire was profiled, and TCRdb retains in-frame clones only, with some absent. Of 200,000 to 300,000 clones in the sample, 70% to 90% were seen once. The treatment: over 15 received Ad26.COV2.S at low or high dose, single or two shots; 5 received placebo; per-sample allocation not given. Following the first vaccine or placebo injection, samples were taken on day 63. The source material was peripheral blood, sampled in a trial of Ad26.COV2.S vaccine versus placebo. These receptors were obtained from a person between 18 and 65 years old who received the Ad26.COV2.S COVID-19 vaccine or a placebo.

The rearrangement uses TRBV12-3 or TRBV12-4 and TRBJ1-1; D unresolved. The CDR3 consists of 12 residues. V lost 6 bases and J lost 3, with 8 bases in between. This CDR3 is CASRGLYTEAFF. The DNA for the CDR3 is TGTGCCAGCAGAGGACTGTACACTGAAGCTTTCTTT.

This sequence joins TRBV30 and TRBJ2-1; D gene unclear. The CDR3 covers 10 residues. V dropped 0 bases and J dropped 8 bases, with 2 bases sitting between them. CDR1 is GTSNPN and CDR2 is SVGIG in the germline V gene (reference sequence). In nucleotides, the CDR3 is TGTGCCTGGAGTGTAGATGAGCAGTTCTTC. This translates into CAWSVDEQFF.

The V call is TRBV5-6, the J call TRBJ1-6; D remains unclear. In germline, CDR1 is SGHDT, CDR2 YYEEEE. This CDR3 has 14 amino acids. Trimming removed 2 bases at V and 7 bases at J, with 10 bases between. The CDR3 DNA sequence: TGTGCCAGCAGCTTAGGCCAGCTGAATTCACCCCTCCACTTT. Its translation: CASSLGQLNSPLHF. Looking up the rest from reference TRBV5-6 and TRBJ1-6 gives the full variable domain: DAGVTQSPTHLIKTRGQQVTLRCSPKSGHDTVSWYQQALGQGPQFIFQYYEEEERQRGNFPDRFSGHQFPNYSSELNVNALLLGDSALYLCASSLGQLNSPLHFGNGTRLTVT.

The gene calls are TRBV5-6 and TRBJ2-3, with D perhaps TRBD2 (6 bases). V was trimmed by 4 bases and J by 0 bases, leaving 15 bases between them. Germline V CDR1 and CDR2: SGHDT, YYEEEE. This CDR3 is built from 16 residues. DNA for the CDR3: TGTGCCAGCAGCCATCGACGCAGCGGGAGCACAGATACGCAGTATTTT. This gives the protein CASSHRRSGSTDTQYF.

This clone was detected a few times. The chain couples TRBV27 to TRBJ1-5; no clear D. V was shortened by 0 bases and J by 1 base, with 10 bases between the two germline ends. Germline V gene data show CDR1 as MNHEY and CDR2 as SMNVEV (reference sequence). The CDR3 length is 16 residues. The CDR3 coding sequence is TGTGCCAGCAGTTTATCTACGGACGTAAGCAATCAGCCCCAGCATTTT. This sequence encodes CASSLSTDVSNQPQHF.

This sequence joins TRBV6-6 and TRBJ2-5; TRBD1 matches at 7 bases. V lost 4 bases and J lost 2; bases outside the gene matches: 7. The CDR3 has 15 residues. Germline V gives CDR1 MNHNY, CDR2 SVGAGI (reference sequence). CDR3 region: CASSLGQRIQETQYF. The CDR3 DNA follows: TGTGCCAGCAGTTTGGGACAGCGTATACAAGAGACCCAGTACTTC.

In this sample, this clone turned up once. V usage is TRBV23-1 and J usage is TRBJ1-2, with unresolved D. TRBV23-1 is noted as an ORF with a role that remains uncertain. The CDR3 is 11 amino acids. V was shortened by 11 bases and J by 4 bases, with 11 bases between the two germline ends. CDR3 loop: CAFKSRYGYTF. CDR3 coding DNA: TGCGCCTTCAAATCCCGCTATGGCTACACCTTC.

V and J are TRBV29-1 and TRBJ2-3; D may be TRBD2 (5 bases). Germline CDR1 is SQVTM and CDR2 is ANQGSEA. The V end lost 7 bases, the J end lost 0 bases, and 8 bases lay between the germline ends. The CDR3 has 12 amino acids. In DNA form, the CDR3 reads TGCAGCGACCGGACTAGCACAGATACGCAGTATTTT. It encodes CSDRTSTDTQYF.

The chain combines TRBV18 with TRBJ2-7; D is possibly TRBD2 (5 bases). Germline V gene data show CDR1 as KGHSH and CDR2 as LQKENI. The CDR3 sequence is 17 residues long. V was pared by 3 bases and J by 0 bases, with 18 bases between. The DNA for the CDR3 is TGTGCCAGCTCACCTTCCCATCCGCTGAGGGCCTCCTACGAGCAGTACTTC. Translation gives CASSPSHPLRASYEQYF. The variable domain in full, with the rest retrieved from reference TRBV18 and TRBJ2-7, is NAGVMQNPRHLVRRRGQEARLRCSPMKGHSHVYWYRQLPEEGLKFMVYLQKENIIDESGMPKERFSAEFPKEGPSILRIQQVVRGDSAAYFCASSPSHPLRASYEQYFGPGTRLTVT.

Here the CDR3 reads CAISERGLAGYEQYF. CDR3 sequence (DNA): TGTGCCATCAGTGAGCGGGGACTAGCGGGGTACGAGCAGTACTTC. This rearrangement joins TRBV10-3 to TRBJ2-7; TRBD2 matches 13 bases. The CDR3 length is 15 residues. The V segment lost 2 bases and the J segment 4 bases; nucleotides outside the gene matches: 2. Germline CDR1 and CDR2: ENHRY and SYGVKD.

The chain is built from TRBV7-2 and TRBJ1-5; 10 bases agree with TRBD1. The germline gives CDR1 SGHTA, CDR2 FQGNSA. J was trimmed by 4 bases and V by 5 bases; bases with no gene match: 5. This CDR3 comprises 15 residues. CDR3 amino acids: CASSKGQGSNQPQHF. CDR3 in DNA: TGTGCCAGCAGCAAGGGACAGGGGAGTAATCAGCCCCAGCATTTT.

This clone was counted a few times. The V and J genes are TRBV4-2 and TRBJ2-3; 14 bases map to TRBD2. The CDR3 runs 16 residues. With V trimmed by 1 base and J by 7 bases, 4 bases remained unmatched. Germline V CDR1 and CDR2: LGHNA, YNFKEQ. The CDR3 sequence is CASSQGTSGGPHTQYF. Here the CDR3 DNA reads TGTGCCAGCAGCCAAGGGACTAGCGGGGGGCCGCATACGCAGTATTTT.

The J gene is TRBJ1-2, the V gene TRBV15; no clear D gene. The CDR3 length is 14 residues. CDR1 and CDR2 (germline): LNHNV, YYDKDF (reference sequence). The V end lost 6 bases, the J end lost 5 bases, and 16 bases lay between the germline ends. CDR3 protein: CATSPGARSYGYTF. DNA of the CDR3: TGTGCCACCAGTCCCGGCGCCCGATCGTATGGCTACACCTTC.

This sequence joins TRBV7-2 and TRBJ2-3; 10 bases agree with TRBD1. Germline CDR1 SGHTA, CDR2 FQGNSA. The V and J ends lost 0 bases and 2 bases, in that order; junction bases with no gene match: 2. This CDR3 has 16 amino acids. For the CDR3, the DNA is TGTGCCAGCAGCTTAGCTGGACAGGGGGTCACAGATACGCAGTATTTT. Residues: CASSLAGQGVTDTQYF. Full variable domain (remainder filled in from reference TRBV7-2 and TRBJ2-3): GAGVSQSPSNKVTEKGKDVELRCDPISGHTALYWYRQSLGQGLEFLIYFQGNSAPDKSGLPSDRFSAERTGGSVSTLTIQRTQQEDSAVYLCASSLAGQGVTDTQYFGPGTRLTVL.

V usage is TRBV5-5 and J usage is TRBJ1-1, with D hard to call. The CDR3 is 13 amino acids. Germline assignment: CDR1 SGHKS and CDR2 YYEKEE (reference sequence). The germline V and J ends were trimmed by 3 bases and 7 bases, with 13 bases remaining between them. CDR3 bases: TGTGCCAGCAGCTCCTCGGTGGAACTTGAAGCTTTCTTT. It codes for CASSSSVELEAFF.

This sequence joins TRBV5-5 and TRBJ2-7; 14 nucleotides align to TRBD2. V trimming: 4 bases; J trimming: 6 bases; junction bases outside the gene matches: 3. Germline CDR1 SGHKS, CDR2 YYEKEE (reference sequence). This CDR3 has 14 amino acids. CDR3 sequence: CASSLGLAGGEQYV. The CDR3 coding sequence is TGTGCCAGCAGCCTAGGACTAGCGGGAGGCGAGCAGTACGTC.

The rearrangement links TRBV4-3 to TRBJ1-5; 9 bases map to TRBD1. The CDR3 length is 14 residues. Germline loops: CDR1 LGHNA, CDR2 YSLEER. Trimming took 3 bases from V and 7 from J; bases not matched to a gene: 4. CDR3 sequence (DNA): TGCGCCAGCAGCCACGGGACAGGGAGGCAGCCCCAGCATTTT. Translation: CASSHGTGRQPQHF.

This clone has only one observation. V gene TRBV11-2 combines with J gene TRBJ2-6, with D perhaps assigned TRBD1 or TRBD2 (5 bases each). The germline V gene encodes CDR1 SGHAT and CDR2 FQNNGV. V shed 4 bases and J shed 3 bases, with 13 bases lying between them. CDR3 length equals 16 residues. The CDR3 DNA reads TGTGCCAGCAGCTCCCCCGGGACCGGTGGGGCCAACGTCCTGACTTTC. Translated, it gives CASSSPGTGGANVLTF.

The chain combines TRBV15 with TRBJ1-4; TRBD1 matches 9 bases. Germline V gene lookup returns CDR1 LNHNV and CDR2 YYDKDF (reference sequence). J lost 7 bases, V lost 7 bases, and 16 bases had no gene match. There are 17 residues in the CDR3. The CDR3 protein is CATTSHRGRGIGEKLFF. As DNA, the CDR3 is TGTGCCACCACCAGCCACAGGGGGCGCGGTATAGGTGAAAAACTGTTTTTT.

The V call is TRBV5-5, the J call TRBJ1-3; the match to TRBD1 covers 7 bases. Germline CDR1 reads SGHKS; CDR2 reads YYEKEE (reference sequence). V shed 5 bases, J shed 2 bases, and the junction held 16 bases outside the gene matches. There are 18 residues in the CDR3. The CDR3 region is CASSLTGLGMVAGNTIYF. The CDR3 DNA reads TGTGCCAGCAGTCTGACAGGGTTAGGTATGGTGGCTGGAAACACCATATATTTT.

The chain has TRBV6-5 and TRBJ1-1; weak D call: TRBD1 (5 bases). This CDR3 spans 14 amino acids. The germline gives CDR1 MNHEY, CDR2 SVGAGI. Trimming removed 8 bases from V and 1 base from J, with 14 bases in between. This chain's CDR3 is CASLQGFENTEAFF. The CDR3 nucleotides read TGTGCCAGCCTGCAGGGTTTTGAGAACACTGAAGCTTTCTTT.

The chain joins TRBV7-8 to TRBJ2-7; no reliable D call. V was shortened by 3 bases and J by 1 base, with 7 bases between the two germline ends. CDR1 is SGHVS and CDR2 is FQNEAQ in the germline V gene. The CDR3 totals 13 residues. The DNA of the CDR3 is TGTGCCAGCAGCTTTTTCGGTTCCTACGAGCAGTACGTC. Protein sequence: CASSFFGSYEQYV.